This entry lists 4 T cell receptor beta chains sequenced from one sample in a study of T cells after yellow fever vaccination (dated by TCRdb to between 2017 and 2020). The treatment or condition label corresponds to: live attenuated yellow fever vaccine strain. Library prep was done by 5' RACE. The sample was run on an Illumina HiSeq 2500. TCRdb cleaned the public reads at Q25 with fastp, built clones with MiXCR and kept in-frame beta chains. Every distinct CDR3 protein forms one entry, paired with its most common genes and DNA. A total of 70,000 or so distinct CDR3 sequences appear in this sample, under 6.5% of them only once. The ten largest make up around 2.1% of the sample. The starting material was CD4+ T cells sorted from PBMCs, obtained less than 16 days after the first yellow fever vaccination. Source of these receptors: a man between 18 and 35 years old who received the YFV17D yellow fever vaccine.

This clonotype was seen repeatedly, ten times or more. This sequence joins TRBV18 and TRBJ1-2, with D possibly matching TRBD1 (5 bases). CDR3 length: 16 residues. Germline CDR1 is KGHSH and CDR2 is LQKENI. V was clipped by 3 bases and J by 0 bases, with 14 bases between them. For the CDR3, the DNA is TGTGCCAGCTCACCCCCTGGGACGGCAGCTAACTATGGCTACACCTTC. Translation gives CASSPPGTAANYGYTF.

This clonotype has a count of ten or more. The chain has TRBV20-1 and TRBJ1-5; 8 positions match TRBD1. The germline V gene has CDR1 DFQATT and CDR2 SNEGSKA (reference sequence). This CDR3 comprises 13 residues. Germline trimming cut 5 bases from V and 5 bases from J; bases unmatched to any gene: 5. The CDR3 spells CSASGQVDQPQHF. The CDR3 DNA follows: TGCAGTGCTTCGGGACAGGTGGATCAGCCCCAGCATTTT.

This clonotype came up many times. V usage is TRBV10-3 and J usage is TRBJ2-7, with TRBD1 matching over 7 bases. This CDR3 comprises 13 residues. Germline V gene lookup returns CDR1 ENHRY and CDR2 SYGVKD. The J segment lost 3 bases and the V segment lost 3 bases, leaving 2 bases of the junction unmatched. CDR3 in amino acids: CAISDSGGYEQYF. The CDR3 coding sequence is TGTGCCATCAGTGACTCAGGGGGCTACGAGCAGTACTTC.

The sample holds many counts of this clonotype. This chain links TRBV19 with TRBJ1-4; no firm D call. The CDR3 extends over 14 amino acids. Germline V gene lookup returns CDR1 LNHDA and CDR2 SQIVND (reference sequence). The V end lost 5 bases, the J end lost 8 bases, and 15 bases lay between the germline ends. The CDR3 DNA is TGTGCCAGTAGTCCTACAAGGACCGGAGAAAAACTGTTTTTT. It specifies CASSPTRTGEKLFF.